The T cell receptor (beta chain) described here comes from a study of T-cell memory formation after mild COVID-19. General study points: Mostly located in CM and EM were contracting CD4+ clones, with contracting CD8+ clones located in EMRA. Day 15 to 85 contractors were CD4/CD8 balanced; later expanders leaned CD4+.

For this clonotype: The target antigen is unknown.

From the 5' RACE reads, TCRdb called clonotypes with MiXCR, one entry per CDR3 protein. This sample has just under 550,000 distinct CDR3 sequences; roughly 21% occur once, and the top ten carry approximately 13%. The CDR3 runs 14 residues. V lost 4 bases and J lost 4, with 12 bases in between. The origin of this receptor is an adult woman who had mild COVID-19 (a few samples of this study predate the infection). Cell type and time point are not known. This chain uses TRBV12-3 or TRBV12-4 with TRBJ2-3; D is unresolved. Sequencing was carried out using PBMCs or a T cell subset sorted from them (not recorded which). This CDR3 is CASSSPQKADTQYF. CDR3 in DNA: TGTGCCAGCAGTTCGCCCCAAAAGGCAGATACGCAGTATTTT.